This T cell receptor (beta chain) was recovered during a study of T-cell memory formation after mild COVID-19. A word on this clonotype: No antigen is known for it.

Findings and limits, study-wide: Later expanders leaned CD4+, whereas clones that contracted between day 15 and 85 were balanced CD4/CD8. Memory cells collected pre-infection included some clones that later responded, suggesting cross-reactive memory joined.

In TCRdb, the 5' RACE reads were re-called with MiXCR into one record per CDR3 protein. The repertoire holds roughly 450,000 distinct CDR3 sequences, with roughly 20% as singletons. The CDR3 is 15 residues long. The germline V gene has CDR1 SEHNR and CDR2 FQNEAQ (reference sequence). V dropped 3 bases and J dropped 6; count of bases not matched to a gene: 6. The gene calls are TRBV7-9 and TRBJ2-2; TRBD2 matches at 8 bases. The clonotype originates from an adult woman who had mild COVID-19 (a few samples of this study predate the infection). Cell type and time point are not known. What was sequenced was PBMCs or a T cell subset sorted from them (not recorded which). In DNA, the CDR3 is TGTGCCAGCAGCTTTGCCAGCGGGAGTCCCGGGGAGCTGTTTTTT. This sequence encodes CASSFASGSPGELFF.